This T cell receptor (beta chain) was captured by sequencing in a study of monozygotic twins with inflammatory bowel disease. Overall study results and limits: People with IBD had fewer clonotypes in common with others than healthy twins did, especially with disease activity.

Template switching added UMIs carrying a 6-nucleotide sample barcode. TCRdb re-called the 5' RACE reads; one entry per CDR3 protein, DNA not given. The listing records about 160,000 distinct CDR3 sequences. Regarding this clonotype: The antigen remains unidentified.

CDR3 size: 15 residues. In germline, CDR1 is MNHEY, CDR2 SVGAGI. Blood was drawn at around 2.5 ml per donor. Investigators extracted total RNA from whole blood and did not sort T cells. The chain uses TRBV6-5 and TRBJ2-7; the D call of TRBD1 rests on TCRdb alone, since no DNA is present to check it. The source of this sequence is a human donor with ulcerative colitis or Crohn's disease, or a healthy co-twin of an affected twin (not recorded which). The specimen was blood. The CDR3 region is CASSYPRQVSYEQYF.